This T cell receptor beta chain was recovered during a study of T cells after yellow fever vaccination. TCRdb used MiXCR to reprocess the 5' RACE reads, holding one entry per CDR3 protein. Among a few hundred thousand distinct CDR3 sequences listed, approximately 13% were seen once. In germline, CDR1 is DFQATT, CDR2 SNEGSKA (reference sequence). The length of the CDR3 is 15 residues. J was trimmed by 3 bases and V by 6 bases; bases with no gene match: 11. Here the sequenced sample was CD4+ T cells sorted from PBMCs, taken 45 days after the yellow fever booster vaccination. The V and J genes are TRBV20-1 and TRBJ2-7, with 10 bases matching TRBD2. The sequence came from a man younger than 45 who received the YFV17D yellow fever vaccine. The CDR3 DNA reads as TGCAGTGCCACTCAGCTAGCGGGAGTTCACTACGAGCAGTACTTC. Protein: CSATQLAGVHYEQYF.